The 2 T cell receptor beta chains below all came from one sample that was sequenced in a study of blood T cells in healthy people across ages (dated by TCRdb to about 2015). The library was generated by 5' RACE. Reads for this sample came from an Illumina HiSeq 2500. A second PCR of roughly 7 to 12 cycles was run with a J-beta primer mix and a sample-barcoded 5' primer. The public reads were run again by TCRdb, first through fastp at Q25 and then through MiXCR, and only productive beta chains were kept. Each entry merges the rows of one CDR3 protein and shows their most common DNA and genes. This sample comprises hundreds of thousands of distinct CDR3 sequences, 58% of them detected only once. Jointly, the top ten make up about 20% of the sample. The sequencing input was blood. These receptors originate from a man aged 25-40 years in good health.

This rearrangement joins TRBV20-1 to TRBJ2-7; the match to TRBD1 covers 7 bases. With V trimmed by 0 bases and J by 0 bases, 2 bases remained unmatched. This CDR3 contains 14 residues. Looked up from germline, CDR1 is DFQATT and CDR2 is SNEGSKA (reference sequence). CDR3 sequence: CSARDRDSSYEQYF. CDR3 in DNA: TGCAGTGCTAGAGATAGGGACAGCTCCTACGAGCAGTACTTC.

This clonotype came up a few times. In DNA, the CDR3 is TGTGCCAGCAGCGCGGGGACAGGGCCGTCCTACGAGCAGTACTTC. Translation: CASSAGTGPSYEQYF. The chain joins TRBV9 to TRBJ2-7; 9 positions agree with TRBD1. Losses at the gene ends were 3 bases for V and 1 base for J; bases not matched to a gene: 5. The CDR3 is 15 residues long. Germline CDR1 is SGDLS and CDR2 is YYNGEE.